These 6 T cell receptor beta chains were all obtained from the same sample, sequenced in a study of regulatory T cells in long-lasting Graves disease. Building the TCR beta libraries relied on iRepertoire HTBI primers, and CDR3 regions underwent Arm-PCR. TCRdb redid the calling of the multiplex PCR reads with MiXCR, one entry per CDR3 protein. The sample shows about 530,000 distinct CDR3 sequences, 16% of them seen only once. The time point here: newly diagnosed GD, antithyroid drugs for less than 3 months. PBMC-extracted RNA yielded the TCR library. These records were also assigned to another study, of T cells in Graves' hyperthyroidism and ophthalmopathy.

The sample here was peripheral blood mononuclear cells (PBMCs), taken at new diagnosis, from a patient treated with antithyroid drugs. These receptors originate from a woman aged 35 to 59 with Graves disease.

The chain carries TRBV5-8 and TRBJ1-4; 9 nucleotides agree with TRBD1. Germline values: CDR1 SGHTS, CDR2 YDEGEE. The CDR3 loop spans 15 amino acids. With V trimmed by 0 bases and J by 5 bases, 2 bases remained unmatched. CDR3 sequence reads: CASSLVGTGNEKLFF. CDR3 bases: TGTGCCAGCAGCTTGGTGGGGACAGGGAATGAAAAACTGTTTTTT. Looking up the rest from reference TRBV5-8 and TRBJ1-4 gives the full variable domain: EAGVTQSPTHLIKTRGQQATLRCSPISGHTSVYWYQQALGLGLQFLLWYDEGEERNRGNFPPRFSGRQFPNYSSELNVNALELEDSALYLCASSLVGTGNEKLFFGSGTQLSVL.

This clonotype showed up many times. The chain links TRBV27 to TRBJ1-2, with 8 bases matching TRBD1. The V gene's germline CDR1 is MNHEY and CDR2 SMNVEV (reference sequence). The ends lost 4 bases at V and 4 bases at J; junction bases unmatched: 5. The CDR3 has 14 residues. The CDR3 region has the DNA TGTGCCAGCAGTTCGGGACAGGCCGTCTATGGCTACACCTTC. Translating gives CASSSGQAVYGYTF.

This clonotype was counted only a few times. This chain connects TRBV19 to TRBJ2-5, with D possibly being TRBD1 (5 bases). Trimming removed 6 bases from V and 7 bases from J, with 15 bases in between. This CDR3 comprises 13 residues. Germline assignment: CDR1 LNHDA and CDR2 SQIVND (reference sequence). The CDR3 is CASSKDSLGTQYF. In nucleotides, the CDR3 is TGTGCCAGTAGCAAAGACAGTCTGGGGACCCAGTACTTC. The whole variable domain, remainder taken from reference TRBV19 and TRBJ2-5, is DGGITQSPKYLFRKEGQNVTLSCEQNLNHDAMYWYRQDPGQGLRLIYYSQIVNDFQKGDIAEGYSVSREKKESFPLTVTSAQKNPTAFYLCASSKDSLGTQYFGPGTRLLVL.

The rearrangement uses TRBV5-1 and TRBJ2-2, with 7 bases matching TRBD1. Germline trimming cut 6 bases from V and 7 bases from J; bases unmatched to any gene: 15. The CDR3 totals 16 residues. Germline V lookup: CDR1 SGHRS, CDR2 YFSETQ. The CDR3 protein is CASNPGDSLYGGELFF. The CDR3 DNA is TGCGCCAGCAACCCCGGGGACAGCTTATACGGCGGGGAGCTGTTTTTT.

The gene calls are TRBV6-1 and TRBJ2-3, with 14 bases lining up with TRBD2. V was pared by 6 bases and J by 2 bases, with 1 base of the junction left unmatched. This CDR3 spans 15 amino acids. The germline gives CDR1 MNHNS, CDR2 SASEGT. The DNA of the CDR3 is TGTGCCAGCAGGGGACTAGCGGGGGTCACAGATACGCAGTATTTT. Translating gives CASRGLAGVTDTQYF.

This clonotype has ten or more counts. V gene TRBV3-1 combines with J gene TRBJ2-1; TRBD2 matches at 11 bases. Germline V gene lookup returns CDR1 LGHDT and CDR2 YNNKEL (reference sequence). CDR3 size: 17 residues. V lost 4 bases to trimming and J lost 6 bases; unmatched junction nucleotides: 11. The DNA of the CDR3 is TGTGCCAGCAGCCCTACCGTGACTAGCGGGGTGTTCAATGAGCAGTTCTTC. Amino acid sequence: CASSPTVTSGVFNEQFF.